Reported below is one T cell receptor (beta chain). The data derive from a study of shared clonotypes between healthy human individuals. Per germline, CDR1 SGHDT and CDR2 YYEEEE. This CDR3 is 14 amino acids long. V lost 4 bases and J 0 bases, leaving 11 bases between the germline ends. CD8 cells regarded as naive lacked CD45RO, were positively chosen for CCR7, and omitted terminally differentiated effector memory CD45RA+ cells. Over several immunoSEQ plates, each subset's genomic DNA was distributed in even portions. Data came from immunoSEQ multiplex PCR; TCRdb stores just in-frame clones and leaves some out. The top ten clones hold approximately 1% of a sample with roughly 1,800,000 clones, just under 95% of them seen once.

This TCR was sampled from a man aged 18 to 35 in good health. Sequenced: naive CD8+ T cells sorted from blood. The chain couples TRBV5-6 to TRBJ2-7; a possible D gene is TRBD2 (5 bases). This CDR3 reads CASSVVGDSYEQYF. In nucleotides, the CDR3 is TGTGCCAGCAGCGTAGTCGGGGACTCCTACGAGCAGTACTTC.